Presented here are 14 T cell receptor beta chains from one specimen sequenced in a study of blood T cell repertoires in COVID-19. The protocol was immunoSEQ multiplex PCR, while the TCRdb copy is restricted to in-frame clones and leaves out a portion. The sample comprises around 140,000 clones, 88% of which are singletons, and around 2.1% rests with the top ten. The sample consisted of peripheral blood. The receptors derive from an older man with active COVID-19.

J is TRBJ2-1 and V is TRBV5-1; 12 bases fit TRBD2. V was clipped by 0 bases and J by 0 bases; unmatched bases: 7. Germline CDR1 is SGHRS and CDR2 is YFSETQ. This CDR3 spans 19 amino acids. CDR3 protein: CASSLGLAGAPSSYNEQFF. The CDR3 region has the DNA TGCGCCAGCAGCTTGGGACTAGCGGGAGCCCCCAGCTCCTACAATGAGCAGTTCTTC.

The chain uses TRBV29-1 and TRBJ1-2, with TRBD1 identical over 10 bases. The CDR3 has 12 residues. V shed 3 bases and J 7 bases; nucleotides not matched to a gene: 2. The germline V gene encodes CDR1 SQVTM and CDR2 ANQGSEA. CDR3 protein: CSVETGGLGYTF. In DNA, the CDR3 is TGCAGCGTTGAGACAGGGGGCCTTGGCTACACCTTC.

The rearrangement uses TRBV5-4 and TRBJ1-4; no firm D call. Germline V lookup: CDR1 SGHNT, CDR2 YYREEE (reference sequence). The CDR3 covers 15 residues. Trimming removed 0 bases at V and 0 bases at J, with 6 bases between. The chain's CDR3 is CASSLGVTTNEKLFF. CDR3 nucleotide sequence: TGTGCCAGCAGCTTGGGCGTAACAACTAATGAAAAACTGTTTTTT.

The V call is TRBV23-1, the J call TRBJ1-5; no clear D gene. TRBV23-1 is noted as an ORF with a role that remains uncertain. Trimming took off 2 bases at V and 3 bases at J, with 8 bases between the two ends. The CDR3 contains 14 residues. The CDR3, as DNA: TGCGCCAGCAGTCAACGGCAGGACAATCAGCCCCAGCATTTT. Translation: CASSQRQDNQPQHF.

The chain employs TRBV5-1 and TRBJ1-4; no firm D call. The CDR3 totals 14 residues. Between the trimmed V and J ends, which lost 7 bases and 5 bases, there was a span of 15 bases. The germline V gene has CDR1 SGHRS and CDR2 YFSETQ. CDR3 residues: CASRAGGSNEKLFF. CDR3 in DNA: TGCGCCAGCCGGGCTGGCGGGTCGAATGAAAAACTGTTTTTT.

The CDR3 loop reads CASSPTSGRALDEQFF. Written as DNA, the CDR3 is TGTGCCAGCAGCCCTACTAGCGGGAGGGCCTTAGATGAGCAGTTCTTC. The chain has TRBV3-1 (or the pseudogene TRBV3-2) and TRBJ2-1, with TRBD2 matching over 13 bases. Germline lookup yields CDR1 LGHDT and CDR2 YNNKEL (reference sequence). The V and J ends lost 4 bases and 8 bases, in that order; junction bases with no gene match: 8. CDR3 length equals 16 residues.

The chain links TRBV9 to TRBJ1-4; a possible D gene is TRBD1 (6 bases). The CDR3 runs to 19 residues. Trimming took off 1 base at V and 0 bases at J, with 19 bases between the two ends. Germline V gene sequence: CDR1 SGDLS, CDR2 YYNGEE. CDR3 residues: CASSVWVRGQTATNEKLFF. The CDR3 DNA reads TGTGCCAGCAGCGTATGGGTCCGTGGACAGACAGCAACTAATGAAAAACTGTTTTTT.

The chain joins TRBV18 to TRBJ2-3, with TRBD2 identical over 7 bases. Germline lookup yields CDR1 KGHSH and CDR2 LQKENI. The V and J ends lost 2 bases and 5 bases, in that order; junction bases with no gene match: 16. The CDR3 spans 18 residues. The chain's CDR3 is CASSPILGLADTRDTQYF. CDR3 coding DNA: TGTGCCAGCTCACCAATTCTGGGGCTAGCGGATACCAGAGATACGCAGTATTTT.

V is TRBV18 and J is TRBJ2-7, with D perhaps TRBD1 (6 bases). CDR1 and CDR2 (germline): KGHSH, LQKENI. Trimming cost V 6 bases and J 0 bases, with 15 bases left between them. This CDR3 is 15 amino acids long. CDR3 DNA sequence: TGTGCCAGCTCGCTCACAGGGTTAAGCTCCTACGAGCAGTACTTC. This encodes CASSLTGLSSYEQYF.

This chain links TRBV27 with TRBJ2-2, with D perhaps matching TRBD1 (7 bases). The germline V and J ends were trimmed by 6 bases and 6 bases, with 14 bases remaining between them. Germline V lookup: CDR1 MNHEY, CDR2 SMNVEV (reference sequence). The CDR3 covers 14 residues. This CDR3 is CASRSRRGAGELFF. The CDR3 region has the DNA TGTGCCAGCAGGTCACGCAGGGGGGCCGGGGAGCTGTTTTTT.

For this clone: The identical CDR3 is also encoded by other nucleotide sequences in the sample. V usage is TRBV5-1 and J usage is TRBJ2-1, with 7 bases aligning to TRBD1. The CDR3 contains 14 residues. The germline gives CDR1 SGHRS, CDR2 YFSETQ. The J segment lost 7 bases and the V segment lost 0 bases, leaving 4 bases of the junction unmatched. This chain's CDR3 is CASSLGQGVNEQFF. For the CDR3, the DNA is TGCGCCAGCAGCTTGGGACAGGGTGTTAATGAGCAGTTCTTC.

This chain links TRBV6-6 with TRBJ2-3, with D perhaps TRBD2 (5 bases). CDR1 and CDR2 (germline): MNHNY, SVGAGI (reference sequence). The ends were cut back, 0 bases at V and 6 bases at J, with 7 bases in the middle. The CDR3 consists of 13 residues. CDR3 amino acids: CASSYSRGDTQYF. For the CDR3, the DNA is TGTGCCAGCAGTTACTCGAGAGGGGATACGCAGTATTTT.

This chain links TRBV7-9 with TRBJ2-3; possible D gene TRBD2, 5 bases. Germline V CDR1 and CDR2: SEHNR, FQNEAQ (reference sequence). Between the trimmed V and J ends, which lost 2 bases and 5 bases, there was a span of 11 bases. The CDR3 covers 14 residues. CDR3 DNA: TGTGCCAGCAGCTTAACGGGATCTAAAGATACGCAGTATTTT. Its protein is CASSLTGSKDTQYF.

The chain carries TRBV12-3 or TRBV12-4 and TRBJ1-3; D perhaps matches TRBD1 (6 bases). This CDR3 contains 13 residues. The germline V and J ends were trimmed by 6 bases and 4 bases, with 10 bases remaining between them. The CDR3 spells CASSGDIGNTIYF. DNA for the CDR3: TGTGCCAGCAGCGGGGACATCGGAAACACCATATATTTT.